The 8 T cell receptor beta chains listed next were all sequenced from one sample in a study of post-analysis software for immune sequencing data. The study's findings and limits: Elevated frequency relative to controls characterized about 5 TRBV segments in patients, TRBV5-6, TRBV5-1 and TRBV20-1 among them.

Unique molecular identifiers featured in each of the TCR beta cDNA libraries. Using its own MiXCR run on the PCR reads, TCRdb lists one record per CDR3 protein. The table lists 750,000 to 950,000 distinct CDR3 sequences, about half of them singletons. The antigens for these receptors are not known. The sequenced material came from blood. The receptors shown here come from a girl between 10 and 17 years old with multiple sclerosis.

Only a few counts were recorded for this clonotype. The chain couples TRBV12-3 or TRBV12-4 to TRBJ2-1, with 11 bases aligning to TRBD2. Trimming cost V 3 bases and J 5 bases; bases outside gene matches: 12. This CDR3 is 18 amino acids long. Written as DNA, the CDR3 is TGTGCCAGCAGTTTCATTTCTCTAGCGGGAGGTCCCGACAATGAGCAGTTCTTC. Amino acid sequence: CASSFISLAGGPDNEQFF.

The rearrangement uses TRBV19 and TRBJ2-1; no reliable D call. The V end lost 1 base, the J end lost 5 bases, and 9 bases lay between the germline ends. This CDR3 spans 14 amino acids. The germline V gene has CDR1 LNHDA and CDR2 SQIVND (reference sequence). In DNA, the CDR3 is TGTGCCAGTAGTATAGCAGAGTACCACAATGAGCAGTTCTTC. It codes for CASSIAEYHNEQFF.

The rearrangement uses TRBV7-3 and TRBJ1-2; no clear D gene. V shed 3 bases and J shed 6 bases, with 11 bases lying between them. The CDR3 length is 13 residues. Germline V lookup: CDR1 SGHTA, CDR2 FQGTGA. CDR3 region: CASSLDGRHGYTF. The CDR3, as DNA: TGTGCCAGCAGCTTGGACGGCCGGCATGGCTACACCTTC.

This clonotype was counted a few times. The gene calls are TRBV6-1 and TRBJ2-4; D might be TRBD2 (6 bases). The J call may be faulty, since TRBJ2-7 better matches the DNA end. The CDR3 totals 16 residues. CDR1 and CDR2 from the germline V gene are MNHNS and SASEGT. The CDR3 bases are TGTGCCAGCAGTGAAGCGGAGGACTATCTAATTTACGAGCAGTACTTC. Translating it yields CASSEAEDYLIYEQYF.

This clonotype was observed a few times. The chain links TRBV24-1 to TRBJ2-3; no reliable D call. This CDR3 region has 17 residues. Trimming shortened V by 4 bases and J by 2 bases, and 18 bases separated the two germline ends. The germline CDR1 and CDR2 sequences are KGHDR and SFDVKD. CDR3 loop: CATSDHRRTSPTDTQYF. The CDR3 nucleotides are TGTGCCACCAGTGACCACAGAAGGACCTCACCCACAGATACGCAGTATTTT.

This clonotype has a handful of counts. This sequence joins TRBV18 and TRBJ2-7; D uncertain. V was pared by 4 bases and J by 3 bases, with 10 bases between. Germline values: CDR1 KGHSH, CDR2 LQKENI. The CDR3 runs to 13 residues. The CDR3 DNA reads TGTGCCAGCTCACAGGGCTCATTCTACGAGCAGTACTTC. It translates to CASSQGSFYEQYF.

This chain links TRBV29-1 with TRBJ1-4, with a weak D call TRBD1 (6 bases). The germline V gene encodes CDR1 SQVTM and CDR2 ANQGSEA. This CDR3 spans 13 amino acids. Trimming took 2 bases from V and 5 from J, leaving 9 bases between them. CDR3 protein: CSVENRDNEKLFF. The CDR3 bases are TGCAGCGTTGAAAACAGGGACAATGAAAAACTGTTTTTT.

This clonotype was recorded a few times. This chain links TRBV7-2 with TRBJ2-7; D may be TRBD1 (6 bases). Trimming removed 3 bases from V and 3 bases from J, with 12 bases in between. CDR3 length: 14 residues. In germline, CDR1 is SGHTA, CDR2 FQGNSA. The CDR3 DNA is TGTGCCAGCAGCTTTGAAGCGGACAGCTACGAGCAGTACTTC. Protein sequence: CASSFEADSYEQYF.